The 8 T cell receptor beta chains listed next were all sequenced from one sample in a study of OX40 agonist ivuxolimab in advanced cancers. Profiled with immunoSEQ multiplex PCR; TCRdb holds only in-frame clones, not every one. The sample includes roughly 77,000 clones, over 85% of them seen just once. Sequenced material: CD4+ or CD8+ T cells sorted from blood, taken in a trial of the OX40 agonist ivuxolimab. The receptors originated from an adult with an advanced solid tumor such as melanoma, head and neck, liver or kidney cancer.

The chain couples TRBV11-3 to TRBJ2-7; D not resolved. V lost 5 bases, J lost 0 bases, and 14 bases lay in between. This CDR3 is 15 amino acids long. The V gene's germline CDR1 is SGHNT and CDR2 YENEEA. CDR3 sequence reads: CASSPTALSSYEQYF. In nucleotides, the CDR3 is TGTGCCAGCAGCCCCACAGCGCTGAGCTCCTACGAGCAGTACTTC.

The CDR3: CASSPRLGQLETQYF. In DNA, the CDR3 is TGTGCCAGCAGCCCAAGGTTGGGACAGTTGGAGACCCAGTACTTC. V is TRBV11-3 and J is TRBJ2-5; 7 bases are a match to TRBD1. Looked up from germline, CDR1 is SGHNT and CDR2 is YENEEA. V shed 5 bases and J 5 bases; nucleotides not matched to a gene: 11. There are 15 residues in the CDR3.

The chain links TRBV2 to TRBJ2-7; TRBD1 matches 10 bases. The CDR3 length is 13 residues. The V gene end was trimmed by 6 bases and the J gene end by 4 bases; junction bases not matched to a gene: 3. Per germline, CDR1 SNHLY and CDR2 FYNNEI. The CDR3 DNA sequence: TGTGCCAGCAGCCGGGACAGGGGATACGAGCAGTACTTC. Amino acid sequence: CASSRDRGYEQYF.

CDR3 in amino acids: CASSRRHSSYNEQFF. The CDR3 DNA is TGTGCCAGTAGCCGGAGGCACAGCTCCTACAATGAGCAGTTCTTC. The chain has TRBV19 and TRBJ2-1; perhaps TRBD2 as D (5 bases). CDR1 LNHDA and CDR2 SQIVND come from the germline V gene (reference sequence). There are 15 residues in the CDR3. Trimming removed 6 bases at V and 0 bases at J, with 12 bases between.

The chain has TRBV7-9 and TRBJ1-1; 7 bases match TRBD1. Germline lookup yields CDR1 SEHNR and CDR2 FQNEAQ (reference sequence). V was clipped by 4 bases and J by 5 bases; unmatched bases: 13. The CDR3 spans 16 residues. In DNA, the CDR3 is TGTGCCAGCAGCTACGACCCAGGGGGAAGAAAGACTGAAGCTTTCTTT. Translating it yields CASSYDPGGRKTEAFF.

The CDR3 sequence is CASREDMIHPLHF. DNA of the CDR3: TGTGCCAGTCGGGAGGATATGATTCACCCCCTCCACTTT. V usage is TRBV27 and J usage is TRBJ1-6; D gene ambiguous. Trimming removed 9 bases from V and 13 bases from J, with 19 bases in between. This CDR3 is 13 amino acids long. The germline V gene has CDR1 MNHEY and CDR2 SMNVEV (reference sequence).

V gene TRBV4-1 combines with J gene TRBJ2-2; weak D call: TRBD2 (6 bases). Germline V gene data show CDR1 as MGHRA and CDR2 as YSYEKL. V was cut by 0 bases and J by 0 bases, with 20 bases left in between. CDR3 length equals 20 residues. Here the CDR3 reads CASSQDYTMTRDANTGELFF. The CDR3 DNA sequence: TGCGCCAGCAGCCAAGATTACACCATGACTAGGGACGCGAACACCGGGGAGCTGTTTTTT.

This sequence joins TRBV18 and TRBJ1-2; the D is unclear. Trimming removed 0 bases from V and 7 bases from J, with 6 bases in between. This CDR3 has 12 residues. CDR1 is KGHSH, CDR2 LQKENI, per germline. CDR3 loop: CASSPPVGGYTF. CDR3 coding DNA: TGTGCCAGCTCACCACCGGTCGGTGGCTACACCTTC.